The 24 T cell receptor beta chains in this list originate from one sample, sequenced in a study of blood T cell repertoires in COVID-19. Assay: immunoSEQ multiplex PCR; the TCRdb copy retains only in-frame clones and omits some. The sample has 150,000 to 200,000 clones; 70% to 85% are singletons. Sequenced material: PBMCs or T cells enriched from blood (not recorded which). These receptors originate from a woman between 50 and 59 years old who had recovered from COVID-19.

V and J are TRBV5-1 and TRBJ2-5; D may be TRBD2 (6 bases). The germline V and J ends were trimmed by 1 base and 5 bases, with 12 bases remaining between them. The CDR3 consists of 14 residues. The germline V gene has CDR1 SGHRS and CDR2 YFSETQ. This CDR3 is CASSLQAGEETQYF. Here the CDR3 DNA reads TGCGCCAGCAGCTTGCAAGCGGGCGAGGAGACCCAGTACTTC.

This chain uses TRBV29-1 with TRBJ2-7; maybe TRBD2 (6 bases). The germline V gene encodes CDR1 SQVTM and CDR2 ANQGSEA. This CDR3 has 12 amino acids. V lost 4 bases and J lost 3, with 10 bases in between. The DNA of the CDR3 is TGCAGCGTTGGACTAGGCAGCTACGAGCAGTACTTC. Its translation: CSVGLGSYEQYF.

The CDR3 region has the DNA TGCGCCAGCGGTAAACTAGCGGGAGGGCCAGGAAATGAGCAGTTCTTC. Translating gives CASGKLAGGPGNEQFF. J is TRBJ2-1 and V is TRBV5-1; 13 positions match TRBD2. Germline V gene sequence: CDR1 SGHRS, CDR2 YFSETQ. The CDR3 extends over 16 amino acids. Trimming cost V 7 bases and J 7 bases; bases outside gene matches: 11.

Only a few counts were recorded for this clone. The chain joins TRBV14 to TRBJ2-1; 9 bases fit TRBD2. The CDR3 spans 17 residues. Unmatched junction bases numbered 11, after V lost 6 bases and J lost 2 bases. Germline loops: CDR1 SGHDN, CDR2 FVKESK. In DNA, the CDR3 is TGTGCCAGCAGACCATCCATGGGACTAGCCCCCTACAATGAGCAGTTCTTC. It translates to CASRPSMGLAPYNEQFF.

The DNA for the CDR3 is TGTGCCAGCAGCTTGGCCTTCAGGGGGAACACTGAAGCTTTCTTT. Translating gives CASSLAFRGNTEAFF. The chain links TRBV5-5 to TRBJ1-1; D might be TRBD1 (6 bases). The CDR3 sequence is 15 residues long. V lost 0 bases and J lost 1, with 10 bases in between. Germline-derived CDR1 and CDR2 are SGHKS and YYEKEE (reference sequence).

V is TRBV19 and J is TRBJ2-3; 13 bases are shared with TRBD2. The V gene's germline CDR1 is LNHDA and CDR2 SQIVND (reference sequence). J was trimmed by 4 bases and V by 4 bases; bases with no gene match: 2. This CDR3 spans 15 amino acids. CDR3 residues: CASSRTSGSSDTQYF. CDR3 DNA: TGTGCCAGTAGTAGGACTAGCGGGAGCTCAGATACGCAGTATTTT. The full variable domain, completed using reference TRBV19 and TRBJ2-3, is DGGITQSPKYLFRKEGQNVTLSCEQNLNHDAMYWYRQDPGQGLRLIYYSQIVNDFQKGDIAEGYSVSREKKESFPLTVTSAQKNPTAFYLCASSRTSGSSDTQYFGPGTRLTVL.

This rearrangement joins TRBV27 to TRBJ1-1; weak D call: TRBD1 (5 bases). V was pared by 5 bases and J by 1 base, with 14 bases between. CDR1 is MNHEY, CDR2 SMNVEV, per germline (reference sequence). The CDR3 is 15 residues long. The CDR3 DNA is TGTGCCAGCAGTCTCCGCCCCAGGGCGAACACTGAAGCTTTCTTT. Protein: CASSLRPRANTEAFF.

The chain joins TRBV9 to TRBJ2-1; 8 positions agree with TRBD2. The CDR3 totals 16 residues. Trimming cost V 7 bases and J 10 bases; bases outside gene matches: 19. Germline CDR1 reads SGDLS; CDR2 reads YYNGEE. The CDR3 bases are TGTGCCAGCGGCCGGGCGAGCGGGAGATGGCGTAGGGAGCAGTTCTTC. It specifies CASGRASGRWRREQFF.

V gene TRBV7-8 combines with J gene TRBJ1-2; D is perhaps TRBD1 (5 bases). Per germline, CDR1 SGHVS and CDR2 FQNEAQ. The V end was cut by 5 bases, the J end by 4 bases, with 8 bases between. The CDR3 loop spans 12 amino acids. The CDR3 here is CASSPDSYGYTF. CDR3 sequence (DNA): TGTGCCAGCAGCCCCGACAGCTATGGCTACACCTTC.

This rearrangement joins TRBV21-1 to TRBJ2-2; TRBD1, the table's D call, was not compared with the DNA. TRBV21-1 is a recognized pseudogene. The CDR3 runs 14 residues. The CDR3 is CASSTTGGTGELFF. CDR3 nucleotide sequence: TGTGCCAGCAGCACGACAGGGGGGACCGGGGAGCTGTTTTTT.

This chain connects TRBV3-1 (or the pseudogene TRBV3-2) to TRBJ2-7, with D perhaps TRBD2 (5 bases). V was pared by 3 bases and J by 8 bases, with 20 bases between. This CDR3 is built from 15 residues. The germline gives CDR1 LGHDT, CDR2 YNNKEL (reference sequence). CDR3 in amino acids: CASSQTNSLRTKQYF. CDR3 nucleotide sequence: TGTGCCAGCAGCCAGACTAACTCCCTCCGGACCAAGCAGTACTTC.

This clone was counted only a few times. J is TRBJ2-3 and V is TRBV4-1; 7 nucleotides match TRBD2. The CDR3 runs to 16 residues. Per germline, CDR1 MGHRA and CDR2 YSYEKL. The ends lost 1 base at V and 1 base at J; junction bases unmatched: 5. The CDR3 protein is CASSQVRGSGTDTQYF. Here the CDR3 DNA reads TGCGCCAGCAGCCAAGTCCGCGGGAGCGGCACAGATACGCAGTATTTT.

The CDR3 reads CASSLGATGDLRDEQFF. The CDR3 DNA reads TGTGCCAGCAGCTTAGGCGCTACAGGAGACCTTAGGGATGAGCAGTTCTTC. The chain carries TRBV7-8 and TRBJ2-1, with TRBD1 as a possible D gene (5 bases). The CDR3 runs to 17 residues. CDR1 SGHVS and CDR2 FQNEAQ come from the germline V gene. V lost 1 base, J lost 8 bases, and 21 bases lay in between.

V is TRBV12-5 and J is TRBJ1-5; D is unresolved. V was pared by 0 bases and J by 1 base, with 10 bases between. The CDR3 consists of 16 residues. CDR1 is LGHNT and CDR2 is FRNRAP in the germline V gene. The CDR3 here is CASGLVRVPSNQPQHF. CDR3 coding DNA: TGTGCTAGTGGTTTGGTACGGGTGCCCAGCAATCAGCCCCAGCATTTT.

This chain joins TRBV5-1 and TRBJ2-1; 14 bases match TRBD2. Trimming took 2 bases from V and 9 from J; bases not matched to a gene: 7. There are 16 residues in the CDR3. CDR1 SGHRS and CDR2 YFSETQ come from the germline V gene. The CDR3 nucleotides read TGCGCCAGCAGCTTAGGGGGACTAGCGGGAGTGGGTGAGCAGTTCTTC. Amino acid sequence: CASSLGGLAGVGEQFF. Using reference TRBV5-1 and TRBJ2-1 for the parts outside the CDR3, the full variable domain is KAGVTQTPRYLIKTRGQQVTLSCSPISGHRSVSWYQQTPGQGLQFLFEYFSETQRNKGNFPGRFSGRQFSNSRSEMNVSTLELGDSALYLCASSLGGLAGVGEQFFGPGTRLTVL.

V usage is TRBV5-6 and J usage is TRBJ1-2; 10 positions match TRBD1. The CDR3 loop spans 15 amino acids. CDR1 and CDR2 (germline): SGHDT, YYEEEE. The ends lost 6 bases at V and 5 bases at J; junction bases unmatched: 10. The chain's CDR3 is CASKRTGTGVYGYTF. CDR3 sequence (DNA): TGTGCCAGCAAGCGTACCGGGACAGGGGTTTATGGCTACACCTTC.

The chain uses TRBV2 and TRBJ2-7, with 15 bases that match TRBD2. The V segment lost 7 bases and the J segment 7 bases; nucleotides outside the gene matches: 8. Germline CDR1 and CDR2: SNHLY and FYNNEI. The CDR3 is 15 amino acids. In nucleotides, the CDR3 is TGTGCCAGCAACCTAGGACTAGCGGGAGGGCCGGAGCAGTACTTC. Its protein product is CASNLGLAGGPEQYF.

This chain joins TRBV11-3 and TRBJ2-7; 7 positions match TRBD2. Trimming removed 5 bases from V and 2 bases from J; junction bases left unmatched: 9. Germline-derived CDR1 and CDR2 are SGHNT and YENEEA. The CDR3 length is 15 residues. CDR3 nucleotide sequence: TGTGCCAGCAGCCTGTCCTCTAGCGGTACCTACGAGCAGTACTTC. The encoded protein is CASSLSSSGTYEQYF.

V and J are TRBV5-6 and TRBJ1-6; TRBD1 matches at 10 bases. Per germline, CDR1 SGHDT and CDR2 YYEEEE. The trim removed 5 bases at V and 10 bases at J, leaving 6 bases unmatched. The CDR3 consists of 14 residues. The CDR3 DNA reads as TGTGCCAGCAGTAACGACAGGGGGCACTCACCCCTCCACTTT. Residues: CASSNDRGHSPLHF.

The J gene is TRBJ1-1, the V gene TRBV7-2, with D maybe TRBD1 (5 bases). Germline lookup yields CDR1 SGHTA and CDR2 FQGNSA. The CDR3 sequence is 14 residues long. V shed 6 bases and J shed 4 bases, with 15 bases lying between them. CDR3 protein: CASRFRGVGTEAFF. CDR3 DNA: TGTGCCAGCAGGTTTCGGGGGGTGGGCACTGAAGCTTTCTTT.

The chain couples TRBV7-8 to TRBJ1-3; 8 bases are a match to TRBD1. J lost 4 bases, V lost 5 bases, and 7 bases had no gene match. The CDR3 is 15 residues long. CDR1 is SGHVS, CDR2 FQNEAQ, per germline. CDR3 protein: CASSDRTGFGNTIYF. The DNA of the CDR3 is TGTGCCAGCAGCGACAGGACAGGGTTCGGAAACACCATATATTTT.

The chain is built from TRBV6-5 and TRBJ2-1; D may be TRBD2 (6 bases). The CDR3 runs to 14 residues. Trimming removed 7 bases at V and 7 bases at J, with 17 bases between. Germline V gene lookup returns CDR1 MNHEY and CDR2 SVGAGI. CDR3 DNA sequence: TGTGCCAGCACAAGGGGAGGAGGCCTTAATGAGCAGTTCTTC. Translation: CASTRGGGLNEQFF.

The rearrangement joins TRBV4-2 to TRBJ1-2; D perhaps matches TRBD1 (5 bases). From germline, CDR1 is LGHNA and CDR2 YNFKEQ. V was clipped by 3 bases and J by 6 bases, with 23 bases between them. The CDR3 runs 17 residues. CDR3 sequence reads: CASSQGIGGSGFDGYTF. The CDR3 nucleotides are TGTGCCAGCAGCCAGGGCATCGGGGGTTCTGGTTTCGATGGCTACACCTTC.

A word on this clone: The sample has other DNA sequences that encode this CDR3 too. V gene TRBV24-1 combines with J gene TRBJ1-5, with unresolved D. This CDR3 is built from 15 residues. Germline loops: CDR1 KGHDR, CDR2 SFDVKD. Trimming shortened V by 4 bases and J by 4 bases, and 13 bases separated the two germline ends. DNA of the CDR3: TGTGCCACCAGTGACTCCCGGGGAGGTAATCAGCCCCAGCATTTT. This sequence encodes CATSDSRGGNQPQHF.